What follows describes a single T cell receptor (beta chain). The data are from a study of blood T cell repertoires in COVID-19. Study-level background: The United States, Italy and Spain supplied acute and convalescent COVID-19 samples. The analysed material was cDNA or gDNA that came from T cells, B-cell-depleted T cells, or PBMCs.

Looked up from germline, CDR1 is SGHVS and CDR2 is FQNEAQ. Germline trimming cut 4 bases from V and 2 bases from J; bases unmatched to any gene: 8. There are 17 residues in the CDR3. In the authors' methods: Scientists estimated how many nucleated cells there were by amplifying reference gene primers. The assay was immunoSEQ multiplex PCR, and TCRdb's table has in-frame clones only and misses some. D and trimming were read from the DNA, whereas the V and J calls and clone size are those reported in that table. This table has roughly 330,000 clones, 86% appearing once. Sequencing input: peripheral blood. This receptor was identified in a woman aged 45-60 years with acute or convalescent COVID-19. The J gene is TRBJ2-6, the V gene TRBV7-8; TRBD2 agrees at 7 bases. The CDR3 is CASSSLASGAGANVLTF. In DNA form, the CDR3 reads TGTGCCAGCAGCTCTTTAGCGAGCGGGGCTGGGGCCAACGTCCTGACTTTC.